Included here is one TCR beta chain sequence, with context. A read error may produce the germline difference seen at one junction end. This sample is part of a study of blood T cell repertoires in COVID-19. Study information: PBMCs, B-cell-depleted T cells, or T cells provided the cDNA or gDNA that made up the material.

In the authors' methods: Estimated nucleated cell counts came from reference gene primer amplification. TCRdb's copy holds only in-frame clones and misses some; the assay was immunoSEQ multiplex PCR. V and J calls and clone size follow that table, whereas D and trimming were derived from the DNA. This sample yields around 140,000 clones, of which just under 80% are seen a single time; around 2.1% belongs to the top ten. CDR3 length equals 15 residues. CDR1 and CDR2 (germline): MNHEY, SVGAGI. V is TRBV6-5 and J is TRBJ1-6; D is uncertain. This clonotype was obtained from a woman in her sixties or seventies with acute or convalescent COVID-19. The sequencing input was peripheral blood. The CDR3 loop is CASSDSRTSGSPLHF. CDR3 DNA: TGTGCCAGCAGTGACTCGAGAACCTCCGGTTCACCCCTCCACTTT.